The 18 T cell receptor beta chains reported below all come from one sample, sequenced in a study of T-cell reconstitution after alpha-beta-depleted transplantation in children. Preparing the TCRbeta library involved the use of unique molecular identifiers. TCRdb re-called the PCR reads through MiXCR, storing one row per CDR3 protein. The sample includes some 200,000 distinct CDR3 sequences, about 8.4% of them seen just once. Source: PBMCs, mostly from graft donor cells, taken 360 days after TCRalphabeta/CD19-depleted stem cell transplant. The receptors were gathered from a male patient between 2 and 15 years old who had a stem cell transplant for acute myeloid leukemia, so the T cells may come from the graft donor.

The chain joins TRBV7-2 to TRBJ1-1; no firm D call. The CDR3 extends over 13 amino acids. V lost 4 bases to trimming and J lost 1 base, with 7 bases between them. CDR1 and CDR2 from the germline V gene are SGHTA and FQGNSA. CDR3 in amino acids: CASSSSGNTEAFF. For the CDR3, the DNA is TGTGCCAGCAGCTCCTCGGGGAACACTGAAGCTTTCTTT. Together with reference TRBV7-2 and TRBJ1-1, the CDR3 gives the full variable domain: GAGVSQSPSNKVTEKGKDVELRCDPISGHTALYWYRQSLGQGLEFLIYFQGNSAPDKSGLPSDRFSAERTGGSVSTLTIQRTQQEDSAVYLCASSSSGNTEAFFGQGTRLTVV.

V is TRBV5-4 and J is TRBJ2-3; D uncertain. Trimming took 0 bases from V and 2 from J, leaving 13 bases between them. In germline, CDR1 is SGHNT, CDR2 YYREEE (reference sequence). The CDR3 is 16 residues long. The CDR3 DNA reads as TGTGCCAGCAGCTTGGCCAATCCCGGACCCACAGATACGCAGTATTTT. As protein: CASSLANPGPTDTQYF. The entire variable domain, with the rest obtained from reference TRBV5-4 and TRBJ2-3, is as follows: ETGVTQSPTHLIKTRGQQVTLRCSSQSGHNTVSWYQQALGQGPQFIFQYYREEENGRGNFPPRFSGLQFPNYSSELNVNALELDDSALYLCASSLANPGPTDTQYFGPGTRLTVL.

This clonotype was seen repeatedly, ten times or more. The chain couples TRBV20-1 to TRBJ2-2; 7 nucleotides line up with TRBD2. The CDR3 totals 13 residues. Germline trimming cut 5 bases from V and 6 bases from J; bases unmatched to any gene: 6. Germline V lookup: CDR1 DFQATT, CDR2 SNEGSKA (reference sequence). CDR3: CSAAGTTSGELFF. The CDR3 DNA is TGCAGTGCTGCCGGGACTACATCCGGGGAGCTGTTTTTT.

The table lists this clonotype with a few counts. For the CDR3, the DNA is TGTGCCAGCAGCCAAGTTCGGGAGGCCGGGGAGCTGTTTTTT. It codes for CASSQVREAGELFF. The rearrangement uses TRBV14 and TRBJ2-2; TRBD2 agrees at 7 bases. V trimming: 1 base; J trimming: 6 bases; junction bases outside the gene matches: 2. The germline CDR1 and CDR2 sequences are SGHDN and FVKESK. The CDR3 is 14 amino acids.

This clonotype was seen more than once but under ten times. CDR3 in DNA: TGTGCCAGCAGCTTTTTACTAGCGGGCCTTAATGAGCAGTTCTTC. Amino acids: CASSFLLAGLNEQFF. The rearrangement links TRBV7-9 to TRBJ2-1, with 9 bases aligning to TRBD2. V shed 3 bases, J shed 7 bases, and the junction held 7 bases outside the gene matches. In germline, CDR1 is SEHNR, CDR2 FQNEAQ (reference sequence). This CDR3 is built from 15 residues.

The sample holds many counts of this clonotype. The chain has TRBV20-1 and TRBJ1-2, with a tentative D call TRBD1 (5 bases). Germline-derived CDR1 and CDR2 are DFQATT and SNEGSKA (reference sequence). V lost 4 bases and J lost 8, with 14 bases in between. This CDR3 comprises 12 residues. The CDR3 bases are TGCAGTGCTATGAGACAGCCCGGGGGCTACACCTTC. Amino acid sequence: CSAMRQPGGYTF.

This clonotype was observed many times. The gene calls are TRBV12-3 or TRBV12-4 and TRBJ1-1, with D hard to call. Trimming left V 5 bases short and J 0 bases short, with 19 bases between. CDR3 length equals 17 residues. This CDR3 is CASSPRGRESLNTEAFF. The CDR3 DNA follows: TGTGCCAGCAGTCCCCGGGGTAGAGAGTCCTTGAACACTGAAGCTTTCTTT.

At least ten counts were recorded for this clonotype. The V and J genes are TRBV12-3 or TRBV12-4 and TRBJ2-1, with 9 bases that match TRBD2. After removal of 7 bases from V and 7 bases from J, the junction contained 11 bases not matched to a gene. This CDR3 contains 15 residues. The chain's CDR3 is CASILEPGLANEQFF. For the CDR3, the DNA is TGTGCCAGCATCCTGGAACCGGGACTAGCAAATGAGCAGTTCTTC.

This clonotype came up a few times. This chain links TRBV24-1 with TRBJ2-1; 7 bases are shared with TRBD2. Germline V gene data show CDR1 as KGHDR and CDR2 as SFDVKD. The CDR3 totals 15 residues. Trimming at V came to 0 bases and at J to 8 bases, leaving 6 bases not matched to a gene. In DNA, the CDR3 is TGTGCCACCAGTGATTTGGGGGAGGGAAAGGATGAGCAGTTCTTC. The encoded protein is CATSDLGEGKDEQFF.

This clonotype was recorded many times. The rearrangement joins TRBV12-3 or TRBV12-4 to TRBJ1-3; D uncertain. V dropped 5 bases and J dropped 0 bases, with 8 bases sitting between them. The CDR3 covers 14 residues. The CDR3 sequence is CASSPPFSGNTIYF. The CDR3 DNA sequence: TGTGCCAGCAGTCCCCCGTTCTCTGGAAACACCATATATTTT.

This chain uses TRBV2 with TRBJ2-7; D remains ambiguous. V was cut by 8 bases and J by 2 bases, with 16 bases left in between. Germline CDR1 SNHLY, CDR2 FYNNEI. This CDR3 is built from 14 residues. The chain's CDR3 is CASVHQPLTYEQYF. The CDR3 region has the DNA TGTGCCAGCGTTCACCAACCGCTTACCTACGAGCAGTACTTC.

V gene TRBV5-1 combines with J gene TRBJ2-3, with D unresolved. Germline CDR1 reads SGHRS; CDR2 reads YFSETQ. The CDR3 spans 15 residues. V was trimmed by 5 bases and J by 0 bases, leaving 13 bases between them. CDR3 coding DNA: TGCGCCAGCAGTCGAGGCACATCGAGCACAGATACGCAGTATTTT. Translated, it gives CASSRGTSSTDTQYF.

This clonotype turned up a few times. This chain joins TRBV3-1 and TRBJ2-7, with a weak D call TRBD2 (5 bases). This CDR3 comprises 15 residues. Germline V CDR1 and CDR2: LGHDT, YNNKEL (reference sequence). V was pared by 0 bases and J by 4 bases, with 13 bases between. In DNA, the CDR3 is TGTGCCAGCAGCCAAGATAACGGGATGGGGTACGAGCAGTACTTC. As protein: CASSQDNGMGYEQYF.

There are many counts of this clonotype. DNA for the CDR3: TGCGCCAGCAGCTTCAAAGGACTAGCGGTCAATGAGCAGTTCTTC. Amino acid sequence: CASSFKGLAVNEQFF. V is TRBV5-1 and J is TRBJ2-1, with TRBD2 identical over 10 bases. This CDR3 has 15 amino acids. The germline CDR1 and CDR2 sequences are SGHRS and YFSETQ. J gave up 6 bases and V 2 bases, and 5 bases lay outside the gene matches.

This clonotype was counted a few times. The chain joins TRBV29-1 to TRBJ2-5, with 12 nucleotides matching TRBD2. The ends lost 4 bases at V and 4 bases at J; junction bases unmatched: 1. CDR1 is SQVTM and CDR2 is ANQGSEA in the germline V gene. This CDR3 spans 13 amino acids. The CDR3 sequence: CSVGTSGTETQYF. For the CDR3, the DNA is TGCAGCGTTGGGACTAGCGGGACAGAGACCCAGTACTTC.

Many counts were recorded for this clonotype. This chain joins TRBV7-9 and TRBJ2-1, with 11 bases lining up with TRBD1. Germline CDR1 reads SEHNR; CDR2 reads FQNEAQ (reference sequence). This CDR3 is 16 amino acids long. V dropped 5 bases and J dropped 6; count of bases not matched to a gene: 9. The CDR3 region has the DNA TGTGCCAGCAGCCAGAACCGGGACAGGGGGTCCAATGAGCAGTTCTTC. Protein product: CASSQNRDRGSNEQFF.

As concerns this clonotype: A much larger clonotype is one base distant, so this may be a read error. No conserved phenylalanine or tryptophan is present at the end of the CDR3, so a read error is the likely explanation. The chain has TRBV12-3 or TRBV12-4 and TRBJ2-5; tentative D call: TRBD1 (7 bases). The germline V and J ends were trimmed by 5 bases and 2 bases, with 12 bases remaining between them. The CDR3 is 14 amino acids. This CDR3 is CASSETGTQETQYY. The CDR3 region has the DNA TGTGCCAGCAGTGAGACAGGGACTCAAGAGACCCAGTACTAC.

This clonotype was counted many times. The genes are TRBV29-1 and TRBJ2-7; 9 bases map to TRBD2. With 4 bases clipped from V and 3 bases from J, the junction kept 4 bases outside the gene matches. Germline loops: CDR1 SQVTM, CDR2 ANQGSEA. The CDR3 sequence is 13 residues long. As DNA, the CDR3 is TGCAGCGTTGGACTAGCGGTGAGCTACGAGCAGTACTTC. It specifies CSVGLAVSYEQYF.